A selection of T cell receptor beta chains follows, all from one sample in a study of T cell responses to AZD1222 COVID-19 vaccine. Only in-frame clones appear in the TCRdb table, and some are missing; sequencing was by immunoSEQ multiplex PCR. Of 150,000 to 200,000 clones listed, around 90% are singletons. The input for sequencing was peripheral blood, taken 28 days after the second AZD1222 dose. The receptors come from an adult who received the AZD1222 COVID-19 vaccine. CDR3s include the opening cysteine and the closing phenylalanine or tryptophan. A D gene is named only where the DNA matches it firmly. A clone size is listed for some rows: how often the clone was seen (once, few, many), or a class if it is expanded.

TGTGCCAGCAGCAAACAGGGCGACGAGCAGTACTTC | CASSKQGDEQYF | once | TRBJ2-7 | NA | TRBV12-3/TRBV12-4
TGTGCCAGCAGCTTAGAACTAGCGGGGTACAATGAGCAGTTCTTC | CASSLELAGYNEQFF | NA | TRBJ2-1 | TRBD2 | TRBV11-2
TGTGCCAGCTCACCGGTAGGTGGGGGCTTCTCCTACGAGCAGTACTTC | CASSPVGGGFSYEQYF | NA | TRBJ2-7 | NA | TRBV18
TGTGCCAGCAGCCAAGAGGGACTAGCGGGGGGTATAGATACGCAGTATTTT | CASSQEGLAGGIDTQYF | NA | TRBJ2-3 | TRBD2 | TRBV4-2
TGCGCCAGCAGCCCGACTAGCGGGACTAACCCTCTAGGCACAGATACGCAGTATTTT | CASSPTSGTNPLGTDTQYF | NA | TRBJ2-3 | TRBD2 | TRBV5-1
TGTGCCAGCAGGGGGCTGGGCGTCCCGGGACAGGGACTCTATGGCTACACCTTC | CASRGLGVPGQGLYGYTF | NA | TRBJ1-2 | TRBD1 | TRBV27
TGTGCCAGCGTCTCGCAGGGGGGTACTGAAGCTTTCTTT | CASVSQGGTEAFF | NA | TRBJ1-1 | TRBD1 | TRBV7-9
TGTGCCACATCAAACAGGGTTGAAGCTTTCTTT | CATSNRVEAFF | NA | TRBJ1-1 | NA | TRBV19
TGTGCCAGCAGCCGGGACAGGGACGGTGAAGCTTTCTTT | CASSRDRDGEAFF | NA | TRBJ1-1 | TRBD1 | TRBV7-3
TGTGCCAGCAGTCAGTACTCTGGAAACACCATATATTTT | CASSQYSGNTIYF | NA | TRBJ1-3 | NA | TRBV6-5
TGTGCCAGCTGGATCGCGGGGAGGAACACTGAAGCTTTCTTT | CASWIAGRNTEAFF | NA | TRBJ1-1 | NA | TRBV19
TGTGCCTGGGATTTTACAGGTTCGGTTCGCGAGCAGTACTTC | CAWDFTGSVREQYF | NA | TRBJ2-7 | NA | TRBV30
TGTGCCACCCGACAGGGAGAGCATTATGGCTACACCTTC | CATRQGEHYGYTF | NA | TRBJ1-2 | TRBD1 | TRBV24-1
TGTGCCAGCAGCGTAGGGACAGGGCAGGAAGAGACCCAGTACTTC | CASSVGTGQEETQYF | NA | TRBJ2-5 | TRBD1 | TRBV9
TGTGCCAGCACCCAAGGGGGTGGCAATCAGCCCCAGCATTTT | CASTQGGGNQPQHF | few | TRBJ1-5 | NA | TRBV6-6
TGTGCCAGCAGCTTAGGGACCACGGGACAGGGGCCCTCCTACGAGCAGTACTTC | CASSLGTTGQGPSYEQYF | NA | TRBJ2-7 | TRBD1 | TRBV7-3
TGTGCCAGCAGCGTAAGAACCAACACTGAAGCTTTCTTT | CASSVRTNTEAFF | NA | TRBJ1-1 | NA | TRBV9
TGTGCCAGCAGCGCCGGTGGCAGCGGGGGCAATACGCAGTATTTT | CASSAGGSGGNTQYF | NA | TRBJ2-3 | TRBD2 | TRBV9
TGCGCCAGCAGCCAATTCCGGGGGGGGGAGCAGTTCTTC | CASSQFRGGEQFF | NA | TRBJ2-1 | TRBD2 | TRBV4-3
TGTGCCATCAGTGAGCGGGGGCAAGGCTACACCTTC | CAISERGQGYTF | NA | TRBJ1-2 | NA | TRBV10-3
TGTGCCACCTCTGCGGGGGGCTACACCTTC | CATSAGGYTF | NA | TRBJ1-2 | NA | TRBV10-3
TGTGCCAGCAGCTTCTTGGGGACAGCGATTACCTACGAGCAGTACTTC | CASSFLGTAITYEQYF | once | TRBJ2-7 | TRBD1 | TRBV5-6
TGTGCCAGCAGCTTAGTGACTAGCCCCGCGAACACCGGGGAGCTGTTTTTT | CASSLVTSPANTGELFF | NA | TRBJ2-2 | TRBD2 | TRBV7-9
TGTGCCAGCAGCCCCCCCCAATTAGGAAACACCATATATTTT | CASSPPQLGNTIYF | NA | TRBJ1-3 | NA | TRBV7-2
TGCGCCAGCGGGCTAGCGGGGAACACCGGGGAGCTGTTTTTT | CASGLAGNTGELFF | NA | TRBJ2-2 | TRBD2 | TRBV10-2
TGTGCCAGCAGTGAAGTGAAAACGGGGTATGGCTACACCTTC | CASSEVKTGYGYTF | NA | TRBJ1-2 | NA | TRBV6-1
TGTGCCAGCAGCTTAGTGGCAGGGGGCTCTGGCTACACCTTC | CASSLVAGGSGYTF | NA | TRBJ1-2 | TRBD1 | TRBV7-9
TGTGCCAGCAGCCAATTGCTAGGAGGAGATACGCAGTATTTT | CASSQLLGGDTQYF | NA | TRBJ2-3 | NA | TRBV14
TGTGCCAGCAGCAACAGCAGAGGGGCTCCCCATAATTCACCCCTCCACTTT | CASSNSRGAPHNSPLHF | NA | TRBJ1-6 | NA | TRBV21-1
TGCGCCAGCAGCCAAGACTCGGCCCCGGGGGGCTTCTCTGGAAACACCATATATTTT | CASSQDSAPGGFSGNTIYF | NA | TRBJ1-3 | NA | TRBV4-3
TGTGCCAGCAGGGGGACAGGCCTTGGGGCCCTCCACTTT | CASRGTGLGALHF | NA | TRBJ1-6 | TRBD1 | TRBV2
TGTGCCAGCGCGCGGTTGGGTAATGAAAAACTGTTTTTT | CASARLGNEKLFF | NA | TRBJ1-4 | NA | TRBV28
TGTGCCAGCAGTTGGACACCGAACACCGGGGAGCTGTTTTTT | CASSWTPNTGELFF | few | TRBJ2-2 | NA | TRBV27
TGTGCCAGCAGCGTAGGCCGACAGGGAGGGGAATACAATGAGCAGTTCTTC | CASSVGRQGGEYNEQFF | NA | TRBJ2-1 | NA | TRBV9
TGTGCCACCAGCGGGGGAAGCACAGATACGCAGTATTTT | CATSGGSTDTQYF | NA | TRBJ2-3 | NA | TRBV24-1
TGTGCCAGCTCACCAAGGGACAGGCACGAAAAACTGTTTTTT | CASSPRDRHEKLFF | once | TRBJ1-4 | TRBD1 | TRBV18
TGTGCCAGTAGTACGGGACAGATTCTTTCGGGCTACACCTTC | CASSTGQILSGYTF | NA | TRBJ1-2 | TRBD1 | TRBV19
TGTGCCAGCACCACGGACATCTCTGGGGCCAACGTCCTGACTTTC | CASTTDISGANVLTF | NA | TRBJ2-6 | NA | TRBV2
TGTGCCTGGAGTGTGGGAGGGAGCGAAAAACTGTTTTTT | CAWSVGGSEKLFF | NA | TRBJ1-4 | NA | TRBV30
TGTGCCAGCAGCTCGGTAGCGGGGGGGGTCACAGATACGCAGTATTTT | CASSSVAGGVTDTQYF | NA | TRBJ2-3 | TRBD2 | TRBV7-9
TGCAGCGTTGAGGGGGATTCGGTGTCAAATGAAAAACTGTTTTTT | CSVEGDSVSNEKLFF | NA | TRBJ1-4 | NA | TRBV29-1
TGCGCCAGCAGCCAAGGGGGAAGGGGACCTATTGGGGCCAACGTCCTGACTTTC | CASSQGGRGPIGANVLTF | once | TRBJ2-6 | NA | TRBV4-1
TGTGCCACCCAGAGTGGGCAGGAGATTTACAATGAGCAGTTCTTC | CATQSGQEIYNEQFF | NA | TRBJ2-1 | NA | TRBV24-1
TGTGCCAGCTCACCCGCAGATAACTATGGCTACACCTTC | CASSPADNYGYTF | NA | TRBJ1-2 | NA | TRBV18
TGCGCCAGCAGCAATCCGGGACAAAGCAATCAGCCCCAGCATTTT | CASSNPGQSNQPQHF | NA | TRBJ1-5 | NA | TRBV4-1
TGTGCCAGCAGTCTGATTAGGTTACAGCCCTATGGCTACACCTTC | CASSLIRLQPYGYTF | NA | TRBJ1-2 | NA | TRBV6-5
TGTGCCAGCAGCGTCTTTTCGGAAGATTCACCCCTCCACTTT | CASSVFSEDSPLHF | NA | TRBJ1-6 | NA | TRBV6-5
TGTGCCAGCAGTGAATATGGCTCTAACTATGGCTACACCTTC | CASSEYGSNYGYTF | NA | TRBJ1-2 | NA | TRBV25-1
TGTGCCAGCAGCCAAGATGTTAAGGGGACAGGGGATTCACCCCTCCACTTT | CASSQDVKGTGDSPLHF | NA | TRBJ1-6 | TRBD1 | TRBV3-1/TRBV3-2
TGTGCCAGCTCAAGGTCCGGCTACTATAGCAATCAGCCCCAGCATTTT | CASSRSGYYSNQPQHF | NA | TRBJ1-5 | NA | TRBV2
TGTGCCAGCAGCCCTCAACTAGCGGGGTCCACAGATACGCAGTATTTT | CASSPQLAGSTDTQYF | NA | TRBJ2-3 | TRBD2 | TRBV14
TGTGCCAGCAGCCCAGCTCGGGGTAGCGAGCAGTACTTC | CASSPARGSEQYF | NA | TRBJ2-7 | NA | TRBV9
TGTGCCAGCAGTTCCCCCACGGGGGCTGGCTACACCTTC | CASSSPTGAGYTF | NA | TRBJ1-2 | NA | TRBV6-2/TRBV6-3
TGTGCCAGCAGCCCTGCGAACGAGCAGTACTTC | CASSPANEQYF | NA | TRBJ2-7 | NA | TRBV12-3/TRBV12-4